The 2 T cell receptor beta chains below all came from one sample that was sequenced in a study of beta chain features in type 1 diabetes. Expressed TCRB transcripts got sequenced, as all isolated RNA was reverse transcribed. This table comes from immunoSEQ multiplex PCR, and its TCRdb copy is limited to in-frame clones, with some not included. The sample holds 200,000 to 250,000 clones; 55% to 70% are singletons and the top ten take around 0.05%. Sequenced material: naive CD4+ T cells from blood. The receptors here all came from a man aged 30 to 39 in good health.

The chain couples TRBV20-1 to TRBJ2-1, with D unclear. The CDR3 is 11 amino acids. From germline, CDR1 is DFQATT and CDR2 SNEGSKA (reference sequence). The V end lost 2 bases, the J end lost 7 bases, and 6 bases lay between the germline ends. The CDR3 here is CSARLGNEQFF. CDR3 sequence (DNA): TGCAGTGCTAGATTGGGGAATGAGCAGTTCTTC.

The gene calls are TRBV9 and TRBJ2-1; no definite D call. The germline V gene has CDR1 SGDLS and CDR2 YYNGEE. The CDR3 runs to 15 residues. V was clipped by 3 bases and J by 0 bases, with 10 bases between them. Here the CDR3 DNA reads TGTGCCAGCAGCGAACGGTTTAGCTCCTACAATGAGCAGTTCTTC. Amino acids: CASSERFSSYNEQFF. Supplemented by reference TRBV9 and TRBJ2-1, the full variable domain reads DSGVTQTPKHLITATGQRVTLRCSPRSGDLSVYWYQQSLDQGLQFLIQYYNGEERAKGNILERFSAQQFPDLHSELNLSSLELGDSALYFCASSERFSSYNEQFFGPGTRLTVL.